A single TCR beta chain is shown here with its context. Germline assignment: CDR1 MNHEY and CDR2 SMNVEV (reference sequence). J was trimmed by 3 bases and V by 5 bases; bases with no gene match: 6. This CDR3 is built from 14 residues. The data stem from a study of blood T cell repertoires in COVID-19. In the authors' methods: Amplification from reference gene primers served as the basis for estimated nucleated cell counts. The repertoire was sequenced with immunoSEQ multiplex PCR; TCRdb's copy has only in-frame clones and lacks some. Clone size and the V and J calls come from that table; the DNA yielded D and trimming. The data show under 300,000 clones, around nine tenths seen once.

This clonotype originated in a woman in her sixties or seventies with active or convalescent COVID-19. Sequencing was carried out using peripheral blood. The rearrangement joins TRBV27 to TRBJ2-7; 8 positions match TRBD1. The chain's CDR3 is CASSPWTGNYEQYF. The CDR3 DNA reads as TGTGCCAGCAGTCCATGGACAGGGAACTACGAGCAGTACTTC.